The clone carrying this TCR beta chain was seen more than once but under ten times. Its antigen remains unidentified. This sample was included in a study of response to subunit inactivated influenza vaccine. Study-wide findings and caveats: Authors suggested that a seasonal influenza vaccination recruits few new T cells each time.

The CDR3 totals 17 residues. V lost 4 bases, J lost 6 bases, and 13 bases stayed unmatched. CDR1 and CDR2 from the germline V gene are SGHRS and YFSETQ. TCRdb reanalysed the RT-PCR reads using MiXCR and keeps one entry per CDR3 protein. The sample yields around 490,000 distinct CDR3 sequences, roughly 8.2% seen once. This TCR was recovered from a man aged 50 to 69 who received an inactivated influenza vaccine. The input for sequencing was PBMCs from blood, taken less than 30 months after vaccination. The rearrangement joins TRBV5-1 to TRBJ2-1, with 10 bases fitting TRBD1. The CDR3, as DNA: TGCGCCAGCAGCCGAGATCCCACCGGGACAGGGGCCAATGAGCAGTTCTTC. Its protein is CASSRDPTGTGANEQFF.